The 14 T cell receptor beta chains presented below share a single source sample, sequenced in a study of T cells in Graves' hyperthyroidism and ophthalmopathy. RNA transcripts yielded amplified TCR beta CDR3 regions. RT-PCR in the first round (using the HTBI primer set) targeted the TCR CDR3. Each CDR3 protein gets one entry after TCRdb re-called the multiplex PCR reads with MiXCR. The top ten hold around 32% of the sample, which has 700,000 to 950,000 distinct CDR3 sequences, about 35% seen once. Sequencing was performed on blood. The origin of the receptors is a woman in her forties with Graves' hyperthyroidism.

This clonotype has just a few counts. This chain uses TRBV3-1 with TRBJ1-2; 9 bases agree with TRBD1. In germline, CDR1 is LGHDT, CDR2 YNNKEL (reference sequence). J was trimmed by 6 bases and V by 2 bases; bases with no gene match: 10. The CDR3 runs 16 residues. The CDR3 nucleotides are TGTGCCAGCAGCCAATCGAAGGCCGGGACAGGGAATGGCTACACCTTC. This sequence encodes CASSQSKAGTGNGYTF.

The gene calls are TRBV7-2 and TRBJ1-5; D is perhaps TRBD1 (5 bases). Between the trimmed V and J ends, which lost 8 bases and 1 base, there was a span of 9 bases. Germline V gene data show CDR1 as SGHTA and CDR2 as FQGNSA. There are 13 residues in the CDR3. The CDR3 region has the DNA TGTGCCAGCCAGAGGGACAGCAATCAGCCCCAGCATTTT. This translates into CASQRDSNQPQHF.

On this clonotype itself: At one end the junction does not follow the germline gene, possibly because of a read error. This chain connects TRBV7-8 to TRBJ2-7, with a weak D call TRBD1 (5 bases). The CDR3 is 13 residues long. Germline V gives CDR1 SGHVS, CDR2 FQNEAQ. The CDR3 nucleotides are TGCGCCAGCACCCAGGGAAGGGGCTACGAGCAGTACTTC. This codes for CASTQGRGYEQYF.

CDR3 coding DNA: TGCAGTGCTATTGACGCGAGCACAGATACGCAGTATTTT. Translation gives CSAIDASTDTQYF. The V gene is TRBV20-1, the J gene TRBJ2-3, with D uncertain. Germline CDR1 DFQATT, CDR2 SNEGSKA (reference sequence). CDR3 length: 13 residues. V lost 4 bases and J lost 0, with 8 bases in between.

The chain carries TRBV20-1 and TRBJ2-5, with 9 bases that match TRBD2. The germline gives CDR1 DFQATT, CDR2 SNEGSKA (reference sequence). The CDR3 covers 18 residues. The CDR3 region is CGLAGAALYSPFQETQYF. The CDR3 DNA is TGCGGATTAGCGGGAGCCGCACTTTATTCCCCGTTTCAAGAGACCCAGTACTTC.

The V gene is TRBV9, the J gene TRBJ1-4, with 8 bases lining up with TRBD1. This CDR3 spans 14 amino acids. The germline gives CDR1 SGDLS, CDR2 YYNGEE. Unmatched junction bases numbered 6, after V lost 4 bases and J lost 7 bases. DNA for the CDR3: TGTGCCAGCAGCCCGCGGACAGGGCTTGAAAAACTGTTTTTT. Translation: CASSPRTGLEKLFF.

This clonotype was picked up many times. V is TRBV29-1 and J is TRBJ2-7, with D possibly matching TRBD2 (5 bases). The CDR3 totals 13 residues. V lost 6 bases and J lost 2, with 14 bases in between. Germline V gene data show CDR1 as SQVTM and CDR2 as ANQGSEA. This chain's CDR3 is CSVIMLAPYEQYF. In nucleotides, the CDR3 is TGCAGCGTCATCATGCTAGCTCCCTACGAGCAGTACTTC.

The chain couples TRBV7-9 to TRBJ1-1, with D maybe TRBD1 (5 bases). V was shortened by 1 base and J by 13 bases, with 22 bases between the two germline ends. Looked up from germline, CDR1 is SEHNR and CDR2 is FQNEAQ (reference sequence). The CDR3 spans 15 residues. Here the CDR3 reads CASSLVLSRAGWGFF. CDR3 in DNA: TGTGCCAGCAGCTTAGTCCTCAGCAGGGCAGGTTGGGGTTTCTTT.

As to this clonotype: At one of its ends the junction is not consistent with the germline gene, which may arise from a read error. V gene TRBV2 combines with J gene TRBJ2-2; 8 positions agree with TRBD1. The CDR3 consists of 15 residues. The V gene's germline CDR1 is SNHLY and CDR2 FYNNEI. CDR3 sequence: CASTDQGAGAGGLFF. The CDR3 DNA is TGTGCCAGCACCGACCAGGGGGCAGGGGCCGGGGGGCTGTTTTTT.

CDR3 sequence: CASKPSSGNTIYF. CDR3 DNA: TGTGCCAGTAAGCCCAGCTCTGGAAACACCATATATTTT. This chain uses TRBV19 with TRBJ1-3; D unclear. Germline loops: CDR1 LNHDA, CDR2 SQIVND (reference sequence). Trimming stripped 7 bases from V and 0 bases from J, with 7 bases between. This CDR3 contains 13 residues.

Only a few counts were recorded for this clonotype. The chain uses TRBV28 and TRBJ2-7; 12 nucleotides agree with TRBD1. V was pared by 4 bases and J by 7 bases, with 8 bases of the junction left unmatched. In germline, CDR1 is MDHEN, CDR2 SYDVKM. This CDR3 is 15 amino acids long. The CDR3 loop reads CASSSPGQGAKEQYF. The DNA of the CDR3 is TGTGCCAGCAGTTCCCCGGGACAGGGGGCAAAAGAGCAGTACTTC. Based on the CDR3 plus reference TRBV28 and TRBJ2-7, the full variable domain is DVKVTQSSRYLVKRTGEKVFLECVQDMDHENMFWYRQDPGLGLRLIYFSYDVKMKEKGDIPEGYSVSREKKERFSLILESASTNQTSMYLCASSSPGQGAKEQYFGPGTRLTVT.

This clonotype was counted at least ten times. The chain uses TRBV7-2 and TRBJ1-5; possibly TRBD1 for D (5 bases). In germline, CDR1 is SGHTA, CDR2 FQGNSA. The CDR3 is made up of 17 amino acids. The V end was cut by 1 base, the J end by 1 base, with 14 bases between. CDR3 protein: CASSLVWGEESNQPQHF. CDR3 coding DNA: TGTGCCAGCAGCTTAGTTTGGGGGGAGGAGAGCAATCAGCCCCAGCATTTT.

V is TRBV13 and J is TRBJ2-5, with D possibly being TRBD1 or TRBD2 (5 bases each). CDR1 is PRHDT, CDR2 FYEKMQ, per germline (reference sequence). Trimming took off 5 bases at V and 0 bases at J, with 16 bases between the two ends. The CDR3 totals 16 residues. As DNA, the CDR3 is TGTGCCAGCAGCCCTTCCGGGACGGTCAACCAAGAGACCCAGTACTTC. Translating gives CASSPSGTVNQETQYF.

The J gene is TRBJ2-7, the V gene TRBV20-1, with 14 positions matching TRBD2. The CDR3 runs to 16 residues. CDR1 is DFQATT, CDR2 SNEGSKA, per germline (reference sequence). J lost 6 bases, V lost 0 bases, and 7 bases had no gene match. The CDR3 region is CSARDRGLAGVREQYF. DNA for the CDR3: TGCAGTGCTAGAGATCGGGGACTAGCGGGAGTTCGCGAGCAGTACTTC.